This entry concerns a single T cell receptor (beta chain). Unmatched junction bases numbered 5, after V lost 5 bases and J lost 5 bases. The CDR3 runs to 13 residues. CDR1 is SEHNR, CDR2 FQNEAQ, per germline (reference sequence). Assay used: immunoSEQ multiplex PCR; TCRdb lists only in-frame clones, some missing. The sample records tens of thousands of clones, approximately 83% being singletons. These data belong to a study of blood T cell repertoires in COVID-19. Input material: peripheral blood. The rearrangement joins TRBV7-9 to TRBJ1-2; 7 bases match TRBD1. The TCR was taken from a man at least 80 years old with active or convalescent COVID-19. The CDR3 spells CASSRAQGYGYTF. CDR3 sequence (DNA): TGTGCCAGCAGCAGGGCACAGGGGTATGGCTACACCTTC.